These 25 T cell receptor beta chains share one sample of origin, sequenced in a study of Ad26.COV2.S vaccination and SARS-CoV-2 variants. Repertoires were generated with immunoSEQ multiplex PCR, while TCRdb's copy carries only in-frame clones and drops some. The repertoire holds 360,000 or so clones, with around 87% as singletons. Treatment described: around 19 received Ad26.COV2.S at low or high dose, single or two shots; 5 received placebo; per-sample allocation not given. Sampling happened 63 days after the first vaccine or placebo injection. Specimen: peripheral blood, collected in a trial of Ad26.COV2.S vaccine versus placebo. The receptors were sampled from a person between 18 and 65 years old who received the Ad26.COV2.S COVID-19 vaccine or a placebo.

This chain joins TRBV5-5 and TRBJ2-1; maybe TRBD2 (6 bases). Germline lookup yields CDR1 SGHKS and CDR2 YYEKEE (reference sequence). The CDR3 consists of 14 residues. V dropped 4 bases and J dropped 8 bases, with 16 bases sitting between them. The CDR3 is CASSPGVLWHEQFF. The CDR3, as DNA: TGTGCCAGCAGCCCGGGGGTACTGTGGCATGAGCAGTTCTTC. The variable domain in full, with the rest retrieved from reference TRBV5-5 and TRBJ2-1, is DAGVTQSPTHLIKTRGQQVTLRCSPISGHKSVSWYQQVLGQGPQFIFQYYEKEERGRGNFPDRFSARQFPNYSSELNVNALLLGDSALYLCASSPGVLWHEQFFGPGTRLTVL.

The chain has TRBV7-8 and TRBJ2-7, with 9 bases lining up with TRBD1. The V and J ends lost 4 bases and 2 bases, in that order; junction bases with no gene match: 3. The CDR3 is 14 residues long. The V gene's germline CDR1 is SGHVS and CDR2 FQNEAQ. Here the CDR3 DNA reads TGTGCCAGCAGCTGGCGGGACAGGGCCTACGAGCAGTACTTC. Its translation is CASSWRDRAYEQYF.

This clone came up once. The gene calls are TRBV4-2 and TRBJ1-2; D is uncertain. V lost 4 bases and J lost 8, with 11 bases in between. CDR1 and CDR2 from the germline V gene are LGHNA and YNFKEQ. This CDR3 is built from 12 residues. The CDR3 is CASSPPDRGYTF. CDR3 sequence (DNA): TGTGCCAGCAGCCCTCCCGATCGGGGCTACACCTTC.

The chain carries TRBV23-1 and TRBJ2-7, with D perhaps matching TRBD2 (5 bases). TRBV23-1 is reported as an ORF; its role is uncertain. The CDR3 contains 14 residues. Trimming left V 6 bases short and J 6 bases short, with 18 bases between. The CDR3 coding sequence is TGCGCCAGCAGGCCCCCACGGGGAGAGATCGAGCAGTACTTC. Translating it yields CASRPPRGEIEQYF.

This chain links TRBV7-9 with TRBJ1-4; 8 bases line up with TRBD1. The CDR3 spans 16 residues. J lost 3 bases, V lost 3 bases, and 6 bases had no gene match. The germline V gene encodes CDR1 SEHNR and CDR2 FQNEAQ (reference sequence). DNA for the CDR3: TGTGCCAGCAGCTTGGCAGGGGGCCGGGCTAATGAAAAACTGTTTTTT. Its protein product is CASSLAGGRANEKLFF.

Comment on this clone: Other nucleotide sequences from this sample produce the same CDR3. The V call is TRBV7-3, the J call TRBJ1-1; the D is unclear. The CDR3 extends over 14 amino acids. Germline V gives CDR1 SGHTA, CDR2 FQGTGA. V dropped 0 bases and J dropped 1 base, with 6 bases sitting between them. CDR3 in amino acids: CASSLTGWNTEAFF. DNA for the CDR3: TGTGCCAGCAGCTTAACGGGCTGGAACACTGAAGCTTTCTTT. The full variable domain, with the rest looked up from reference TRBV7-3 and TRBJ1-1, is GAGVSQTPSNKVTEKGKYVELRCDPISGHTALYWYRQSLGQGPEFLIYFQGTGAADDSGLPNDRFFAVRPEGSVSTLKIQRTERGDSAVYLCASSLTGWNTEAFFGQGTRLTVV.

As concerns this clone: At the DNA level, this CDR3 is encoded by other sequences in the same sample as well. The chain uses TRBV3-1 (or the pseudogene TRBV3-2) and TRBJ1-1; no clear D. Trimming removed 1 base at V and 1 base at J, with 7 bases between. CDR1 LGHDT and CDR2 YNNKEL come from the germline V gene (reference sequence). The CDR3 loop spans 14 amino acids. This CDR3 reads CASSQVEGNTEAFF. CDR3 sequence (DNA): TGTGCCAGCAGCCAAGTAGAAGGGAACACTGAAGCTTTCTTT.

This sequence joins TRBV5-4 and TRBJ1-1; unclear D gene. Germline V gene data show CDR1 as SGHNT and CDR2 as YYREEE (reference sequence). The V and J ends lost 2 bases and 0 bases respectively, with 8 bases between them. CDR3 size: 14 residues. The chain's CDR3 is CASSLRTVNTEAFF. The CDR3 DNA reads as TGTGCCAGCAGCTTACGGACGGTGAACACTGAAGCTTTCTTT.

The chain is built from TRBV11-2 and TRBJ1-6; D is uncertain. The germline gives CDR1 SGHAT, CDR2 FQNNGV. This CDR3 is built from 12 residues. V lost 2 bases and J lost 9, with 5 bases in between. CDR3 amino acids: CASSLPSSPLHF. CDR3 in DNA: TGTGCCAGCAGCTTACCAAGTTCACCCCTCCACTTT.

The gene calls are TRBV2 and TRBJ2-7; D possibly corresponds to TRBD2 (7 bases). The CDR3 is made up of 13 amino acids. Trimming took 9 bases from V and 2 from J, leaving 14 bases between them. From germline, CDR1 is SNHLY and CDR2 FYNNEI. The CDR3 sequence is CASGEGGPYEQYF. The CDR3 DNA is TGTGCCAGTGGGGAGGGGGGGCCCTACGAGCAGTACTTC.

The J gene is TRBJ1-3, the V gene TRBV30, with D perhaps TRBD1 (5 bases). The germline CDR1 and CDR2 sequences are GTSNPN and SVGIG (reference sequence). V lost 1 base to trimming and J lost 3 bases, with 13 bases between them. This CDR3 spans 15 amino acids. The CDR3 DNA is TGTGCCTGGAGTGGGGGGGAGGTTGGTGGAAACACCATATATTTT. This sequence encodes CAWSGGEVGGNTIYF.

This chain links TRBV27 with TRBJ2-7; D tentatively fits TRBD1 or TRBD2 (5 bases each). V shed 4 bases and J shed 5 bases, with 15 bases lying between them. The germline gives CDR1 MNHEY, CDR2 SMNVEV (reference sequence). CDR3 length equals 14 residues. CDR3 bases: TGTGCCAGCAGTTCCACCGGGACGAATCACGAGCAGTACTTC. Translation: CASSSTGTNHEQYF.

This sequence joins TRBV7-6 and TRBJ1-2; D gene unclear. Germline V lookup: CDR1 SGHVS, CDR2 FNYEAQ. The CDR3 is made up of 16 amino acids. Trimming removed 1 base at V and 5 bases at J, with 17 bases between. The CDR3 DNA reads as TGTGCCAGCAGCTTAGGGTCCGGGCCTCCGTATTATGGCTACACCTTC. Translating it yields CASSLGSGPPYYGYTF. The entire variable domain, with the rest obtained from reference TRBV7-6 and TRBJ1-2, is as follows: GAGVSQSPRYKVTKRGQDVALRCDPISGHVSLYWYRQALGQGPEFLTYFNYEAQQDKSGLPNDRFSAERPEGSISTLTIQRTEQRDSAMYRCASSLGSGPPYYGYTFGSGTRLTVV.

The chain employs TRBV4-2 and TRBJ1-1; the D gene is possibly TRBD1 (6 bases). The length of the CDR3 is 15 residues. The germline V gene encodes CDR1 LGHNA and CDR2 YNFKEQ. The ends were cut back, 6 bases at V and 1 base at J, with 15 bases in the middle. This CDR3 is CASRQPGTPNTEAFF. The CDR3 DNA reads as TGTGCCAGCAGACAACCGGGGACACCGAACACTGAAGCTTTCTTT.

This rearrangement joins TRBV11-2 to TRBJ2-7, with D possibly being TRBD2 (7 bases). The germline V gene encodes CDR1 SGHAT and CDR2 FQNNGV. CDR3 length: 14 residues. The V gene lost 5 bases and the J gene lost 3 bases, with 14 bases spanning the gap. DNA for the CDR3: TGTGCCAGCAGCCCCCGGGGAGGGGGCTACGAGCAGTACTTC. Translation: CASSPRGGGYEQYF.

This rearrangement joins TRBV14 to TRBJ1-2; 7 nucleotides align to TRBD1. After removal of 3 bases from V and 3 bases from J, the junction contained 7 bases not matched to a gene. The germline V gene has CDR1 SGHDN and CDR2 FVKESK. This CDR3 is 15 amino acids long. CDR3 nucleotide sequence: TGTGCCAGCAGCCACACGACAGGGTACGACTATGGCTACACCTTC. It codes for CASSHTTGYDYGYTF.

This clone was counted a single time. The chain recombines TRBV5-1 with TRBJ1-4; 8 bases are shared with TRBD1. With 4 bases clipped from V and 4 bases from J, the junction kept 12 bases outside the gene matches. The CDR3 extends over 17 amino acids. Germline V gives CDR1 SGHRS, CDR2 YFSETQ. The CDR3 protein is CASSTNRGVGGNEKLFF. The DNA for the CDR3 is TGCGCCAGCAGCACAAACAGGGGGGTCGGCGGTAATGAAAAACTGTTTTTT.

Of note for this clone: Additional DNA sequences in this sample encode the identical CDR3. This chain joins TRBV13 and TRBJ1-5; a weak D match, TRBD1 (5 bases). CDR3 length equals 15 residues. The germline V gene has CDR1 PRHDT and CDR2 FYEKMQ (reference sequence). Trimming removed 0 bases at V and 4 bases at J, with 10 bases between. The CDR3 loop reads CASSLGLGGNQPQHF. Written as DNA, the CDR3 is TGTGCCAGCAGCTTAGGCCTTGGGGGAAATCAGCCCCAGCATTTT.

This chain links TRBV20-1 with TRBJ2-3, with D unclear. This CDR3 comprises 11 residues. V was pared by 5 bases and J by 8 bases, with 11 bases between. Germline lookup yields CDR1 DFQATT and CDR2 SNEGSKA (reference sequence). The CDR3 region is CSAGSRITQYF. The CDR3 nucleotides are TGCAGTGCTGGATCTCGTATTACGCAGTATTTT.

The V gene is TRBV7-6, the J gene TRBJ2-5; the D call may be TRBD1 or TRBD2 (6 bases each). CDR3 length equals 18 residues. V was cut by 3 bases and J by 0 bases, with 20 bases left in between. CDR1 and CDR2 from the germline V gene are SGHVS and FNYEAQ. CDR3 loop: CASSFQEGGPSYQETQYF. In DNA form, the CDR3 reads TGTGCCAGCAGCTTTCAGGAGGGGGGACCTTCGTACCAAGAGACCCAGTACTTC.

The rearrangement links TRBV7-2 to TRBJ1-5, with D possibly being TRBD1 (5 bases). The CDR3 extends over 15 amino acids. Germline loops: CDR1 SGHTA, CDR2 FQGNSA. V lost 5 bases, J lost 7 bases, and 18 bases lay in between. CDR3 sequence: CASSLVVGAGQPQHF. For the CDR3, the DNA is TGTGCCAGCAGCCTGGTTGTTGGGGCGGGACAGCCCCAGCATTTT.

The V and J genes are TRBV7-9 and TRBJ2-7; no definite D call. From germline, CDR1 is SEHNR and CDR2 FQNEAQ (reference sequence). The CDR3 extends over 11 amino acids. Trimming cost V 3 bases and J 4 bases, with 4 bases left between them. The CDR3 DNA reads TGTGCCAGCAGCTTTGAGTACGAGCAGTACTTC. Translated, it gives CASSFEYEQYF.

This chain connects TRBV28 to TRBJ2-7; a weak D match, TRBD1 (7 bases). CDR3 length: 15 amino acids. Germline V lookup: CDR1 MDHEN, CDR2 SYDVKM. V was trimmed by 3 bases and J by 3 bases, leaving 15 bases between them. DNA of the CDR3: TGTGCCAGCAGTTTGAGGGGGCAGGGAGGCTACGAGCAGTACTTC. Translating it yields CASSLRGQGGYEQYF. Supplemented by reference TRBV28 and TRBJ2-7, the full variable domain reads DVKVTQSSRYLVKRTGEKVFLECVQDMDHENMFWYRQDPGLGLRLIYFSYDVKMKEKGDIPEGYSVSREKKERFSLILESASTNQTSMYLCASSLRGQGGYEQYFGPGTRLTVT.

The chain employs TRBV6-5 and TRBJ1-2; 10 nucleotides match TRBD1. CDR1 MNHEY and CDR2 SVGAGI come from the germline V gene. The CDR3 spans 14 residues. Trimming took 2 bases from V and 5 from J; bases not matched to a gene: 2. The CDR3 sequence: CASSYGTGAYGYTF. CDR3 DNA sequence: TGTGCCAGCAGTTACGGGACAGGGGCTTATGGCTACACCTTC.

The rearrangement uses TRBV12-3 or TRBV12-4 and TRBJ1-1; 9 positions match TRBD1. This CDR3 contains 13 residues. The J segment lost 3 bases and the V segment lost 6 bases, leaving 2 bases of the junction unmatched. CDR3 amino acids: CASRRTGDTEAFF. The CDR3 bases are TGTGCCAGCAGGCGGACAGGGGACACTGAAGCTTTCTTT.